Sequencing of this T cell receptor beta chain was carried out in a study of cytomegalovirus exposure and HLA in healthy donors. The CDR3 has 11 residues. CDR1 is DFQATT and CDR2 is SNEGSKA in the germline V gene (reference sequence). V was pared by 4 bases and J by 7 bases, with 3 bases of the junction left unmatched. PCR involved 60 Vbeta and 13 Jbeta primers. Data came from immunoSEQ multiplex PCR; TCRdb stores just in-frame clones and leaves some out. The sample lists 120,000 or so clones, around four fifths occurring once. Note on this clone: Its antigen is not known.

Findings and caveats of the study: HLA allele associations emerged for under 20,000 TCR beta sequences in a later analysis, at 0.05 false discovery rate. Cytomegalovirus association was listed for about 160 TCR beta chains. Earlier findings revealed that most TCR beta V segments proved productive either about 90% or about 30% of the time. An observed cluster of highly shared sequence variants was recorded as a likely sequencing artifact.

The receptor comes from a male donor in good health and CMV-seropositive. Sample: PBMCs. J is TRBJ1-2 and V is TRBV20-1; 7 bases map to TRBD1. The DNA for the CDR3 is TGCAGTGCTAAACCAGGGGGTGGCTACACCTTC. Its translation is CSAKPGGGYTF.